A selection of T cell receptor beta chains follows, all from one sample in a study of PD-L1 blockade in urothelial cancer. Sequenced by immunoSEQ multiplex PCR; TCRdb stores in-frame clones only, minus some. The table lists approximately 93,000 clones, over 65% of them singletons. The sample here was PBMCs, taken around atezolizumab (anti-PD-L1) treatment. The receptors shown here come from an older man with urothelial cancer. The CDR3 runs from the conserved cysteine through the conserved F or W. The size entry is marked missing in some rows and otherwise reads once, few, many or a size class.

TRBJ1-6 | TRBV5-5 | . | CASSFSPQGKASPLHF
TRBJ1-1 | TRBV30 | . | CAWSANVLMSFF
TRBJ1-1 | TRBV10-2 | . | CASRDPPGGLGTEAFF
TRBJ1-2 | TRBV11-3 | . | CASSPPGRNYGYTF
TRBJ2-1 | TRBV7-2 | . | CASSFGLAGAGQFF
TRBJ2-2 | TRBV5-1 | few | CASSLLSGLNTGELFF
TRBJ1-3 | TRBV5-4 | . | CASSLGTGVGNTIYF
TRBJ2-3 | TRBV19 | . | CATGVELAADTQYF
TRBJ2-3 | TRBV7-3 | . | CASSLGSGYGRTDTQYF
TRBJ2-5 | TRBV9 | . | CASSVQLAGGETQYF
TRBJ2-5 | TRBV7-9 | . | CASSLGGQGLQTQYF
TRBJ2-1 | TRBV7-2 | . | CASSWTSSYNEQFF
TRBJ2-5 | TRBV9 | . | CASSPRDRRETQYF
TRBJ2-7 | TRBV7-9 | . | CASSPQVGYEQYF
TRBJ2-1 | TRBV11-2 | . | CASSKGGRESGIF
TRBJ2-2 | TRBV19 | many | CASSLGRTGELFF